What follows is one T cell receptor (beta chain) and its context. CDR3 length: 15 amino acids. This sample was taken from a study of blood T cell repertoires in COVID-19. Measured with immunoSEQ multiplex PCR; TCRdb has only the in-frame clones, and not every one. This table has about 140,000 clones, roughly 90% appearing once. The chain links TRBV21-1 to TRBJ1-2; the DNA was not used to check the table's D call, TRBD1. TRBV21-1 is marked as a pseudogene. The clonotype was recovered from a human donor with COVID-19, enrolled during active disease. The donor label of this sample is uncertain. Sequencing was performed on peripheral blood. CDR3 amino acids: CASPGTEDTNYGYTF. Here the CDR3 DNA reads TGTGCCAGCCCCGGGACAGAAGATACTAACTATGGCTACACCTTC.